This TCR beta chain was observed in a study of blood T cell repertoires in COVID-19. Study as a whole: The United States, Italy and Spain provided the acute and convalescent COVID-19 samples. Sources were T cells, B-cell-depleted T cells, or PBMCs; the material itself was cDNA or gDNA.

Authors' processing steps: Quantification of nucleated cells was approximated via reference gene primer amplification. The table came from immunoSEQ multiplex PCR; TCRdb's copy has only in-frame clones and leaves some out. V and J calls and clone size follow that table, whereas D and trimming were derived from the DNA. The data contain under 250,000 clones, 89% of them seen just once; the ten biggest clones take up about 6.3%. Between the trimmed V and J ends, which lost 2 bases and 3 bases, there was a span of 11 bases. CDR3 length: 14 amino acids. CDR1 and CDR2 from the germline V gene are SGHRS and YFSETQ.

The receptor's source is a man aged 55 to 70 who had recovered from COVID-19. What was sequenced was peripheral blood. The rearrangement joins TRBV5-1 to TRBJ2-5, with unresolved D. The CDR3 DNA follows: TGCGCCAGCAGCTTCGGGTCGGCCGAAGAGACCCAGTACTTC. It encodes CASSFGSAEETQYF.